This passage covers 3 T cell receptor beta chains from one sample sequenced in a study of low-dose radiotherapy and immunotherapy resistance in tumors. Covering alpha and beta chains, TRAV- and TRBV-specific primers were used for the first-strand cDNA. Over about 19 PCR cycles, TCRs were amplified from a constant-region primer and V-primer adapter. MiXCR was run by TCRdb on the reads, yielding one entry per CDR3 protein. The profile shows approximately 11,000 distinct CDR3 sequences, about half of them singletons. The receptors stem from a human donor with advanced metastatic prostate, ovarian, gallbladder or colorectal cancer (not recorded which). This table probably holds off-target reads from a library built for another chain.

The chain is built from TRBV12-3 or TRBV12-4 and TRBJ1-1; D unresolved. Trimming pared 3 bases from V and 4 bases from J, leaving 12 bases between. The CDR3 length is 14 residues. This CDR3 reads CASSFKGAGTEAFF. CDR3 sequence (DNA): TGTGCCAGCAGTTTCAAGGGTGCGGGCACTGAAGCTTTCTTT.

The chain recombines TRBV12-5 with TRBJ1-5; D call uncertain. The V gene lost 5 bases and the J gene lost 5 bases, with 10 bases spanning the gap. Germline CDR1 reads LGHNT; CDR2 reads FRNRAP. This CDR3 comprises 13 residues. This CDR3 reads CASGRRRDQPQHF. CDR3 nucleotides: TGTGCTAGTGGTCGACGGCGGGATCAGCCCCAGCATTTT.

This rearrangement joins TRBV12-3 or TRBV12-4 to TRBJ2-3; 7 bases fit TRBD2. Germline trimming cut 3 bases from V and 0 bases from J; bases unmatched to any gene: 12. The CDR3 spans 18 residues. The CDR3 here is CASSLPPRPSGSTDTQYF. The CDR3 DNA sequence: TGTGCCAGCAGTTTGCCACCCCGACCTAGCGGAAGCACAGATACGCAGTATTTT.